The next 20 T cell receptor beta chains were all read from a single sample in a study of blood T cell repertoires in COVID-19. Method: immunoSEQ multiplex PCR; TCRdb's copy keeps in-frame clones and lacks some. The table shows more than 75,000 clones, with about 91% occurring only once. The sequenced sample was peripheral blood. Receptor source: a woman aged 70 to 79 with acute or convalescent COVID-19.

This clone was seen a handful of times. The CDR3: CASGLGQGAIYNEQFF. DNA of the CDR3: TGTGCTAGTGGTTTGGGGCAGGGGGCTATCTACAATGAGCAGTTCTTC. The chain recombines TRBV12-5 with TRBJ2-1, with 8 positions matching TRBD1. Germline V gene sequence: CDR1 LGHNT, CDR2 FRNRAP. CDR3 length: 16 residues. J lost 3 bases, V lost 1 base, and 5 bases had no gene match.

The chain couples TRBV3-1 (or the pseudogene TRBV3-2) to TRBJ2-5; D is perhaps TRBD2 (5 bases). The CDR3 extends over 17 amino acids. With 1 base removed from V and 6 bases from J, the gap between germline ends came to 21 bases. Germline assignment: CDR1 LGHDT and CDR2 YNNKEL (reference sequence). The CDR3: CASSQGYRGSGKKTQYF. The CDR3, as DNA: TGTGCCAGCAGCCAAGGATATCGGGGTTCGGGGAAGAAGACCCAGTACTTC.

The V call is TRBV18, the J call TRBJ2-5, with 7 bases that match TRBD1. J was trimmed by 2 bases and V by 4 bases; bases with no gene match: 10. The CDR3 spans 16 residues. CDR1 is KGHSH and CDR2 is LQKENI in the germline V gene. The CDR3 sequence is CASSLGRQGEQETQYF. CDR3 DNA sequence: TGTGCCAGCTCACTCGGAAGACAGGGAGAACAAGAGACCCAGTACTTC.

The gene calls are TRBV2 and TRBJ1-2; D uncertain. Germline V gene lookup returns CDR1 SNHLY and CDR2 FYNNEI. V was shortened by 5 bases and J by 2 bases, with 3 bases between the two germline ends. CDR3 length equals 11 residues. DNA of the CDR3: TGTGCCAGCAGTCTAAACTATGGCTACACCTTC. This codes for CASSLNYGYTF.

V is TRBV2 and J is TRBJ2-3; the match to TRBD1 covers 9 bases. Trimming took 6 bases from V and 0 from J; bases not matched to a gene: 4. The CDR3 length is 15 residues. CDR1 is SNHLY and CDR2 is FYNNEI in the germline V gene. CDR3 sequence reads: CASRTGGSSTDTQYF. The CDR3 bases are TGTGCCAGCAGGACAGGGGGAAGTAGCACAGATACGCAGTATTTT.

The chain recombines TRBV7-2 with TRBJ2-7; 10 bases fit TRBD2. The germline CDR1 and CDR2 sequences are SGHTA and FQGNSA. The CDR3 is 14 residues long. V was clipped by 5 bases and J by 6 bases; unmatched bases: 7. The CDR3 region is CASSTSGRALEQYF. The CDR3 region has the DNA TGTGCCAGCAGCACCAGCGGGAGGGCCCTCGAGCAGTACTTC.

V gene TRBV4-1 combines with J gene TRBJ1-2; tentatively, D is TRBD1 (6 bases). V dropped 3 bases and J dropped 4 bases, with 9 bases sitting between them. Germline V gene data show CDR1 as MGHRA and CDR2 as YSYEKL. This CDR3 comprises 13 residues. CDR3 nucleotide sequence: TGCGCCAGCAGCCAGACAGGCTCCTATGGCTACACCTTC. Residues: CASSQTGSYGYTF.

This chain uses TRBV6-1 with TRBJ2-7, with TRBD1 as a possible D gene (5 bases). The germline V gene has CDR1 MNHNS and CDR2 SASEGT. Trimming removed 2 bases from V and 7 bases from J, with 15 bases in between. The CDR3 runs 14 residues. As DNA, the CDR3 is TGTGCCAGCAGTGAATTTCAGGGTCCGAGTGAGCAGTACTTC. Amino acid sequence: CASSEFQGPSEQYF.

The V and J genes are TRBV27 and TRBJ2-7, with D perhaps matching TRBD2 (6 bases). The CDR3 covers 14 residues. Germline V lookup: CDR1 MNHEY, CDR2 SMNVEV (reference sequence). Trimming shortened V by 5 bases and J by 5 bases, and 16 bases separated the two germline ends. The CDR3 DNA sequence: TGTGCCAGCAGTCCCCGCGGGAAGAGCGACGAGCAGTACTTC. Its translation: CASSPRGKSDEQYF.

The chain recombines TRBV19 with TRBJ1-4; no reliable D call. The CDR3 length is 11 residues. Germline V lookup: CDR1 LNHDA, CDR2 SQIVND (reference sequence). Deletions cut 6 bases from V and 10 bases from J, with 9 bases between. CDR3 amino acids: CASRGVGKLFF. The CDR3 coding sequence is TGTGCCAGTAGGGGAGTCGGAAAACTGTTTTTT.

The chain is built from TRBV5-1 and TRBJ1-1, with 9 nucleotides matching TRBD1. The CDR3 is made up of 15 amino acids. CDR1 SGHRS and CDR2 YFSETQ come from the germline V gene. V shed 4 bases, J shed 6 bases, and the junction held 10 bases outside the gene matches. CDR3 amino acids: CASSTGQGFFPEAFF. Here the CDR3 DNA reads TGCGCCAGCAGCACCGGACAGGGGTTTTTTCCTGAAGCTTTCTTT.

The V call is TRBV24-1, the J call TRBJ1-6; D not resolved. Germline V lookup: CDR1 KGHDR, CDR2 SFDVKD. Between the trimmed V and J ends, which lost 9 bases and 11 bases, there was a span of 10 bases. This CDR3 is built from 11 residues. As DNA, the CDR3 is TGTGCCACCGCCCAAAGCCCACCCCTCCACTTT. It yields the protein CATAQSPPLHF.

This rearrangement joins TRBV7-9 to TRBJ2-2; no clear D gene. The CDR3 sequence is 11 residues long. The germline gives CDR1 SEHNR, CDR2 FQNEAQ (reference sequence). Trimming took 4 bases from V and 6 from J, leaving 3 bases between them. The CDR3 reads CASSYSGELFF. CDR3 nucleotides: TGTGCCAGCAGCTACTCCGGGGAGCTGTTTTTT.

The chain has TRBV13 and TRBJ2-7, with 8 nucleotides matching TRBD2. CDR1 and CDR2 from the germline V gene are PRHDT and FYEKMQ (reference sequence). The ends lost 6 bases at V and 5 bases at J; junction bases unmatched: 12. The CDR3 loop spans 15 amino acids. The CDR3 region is CASSLYGTRAHEQYF. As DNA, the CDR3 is TGTGCCAGCAGTCTTTACGGGACTAGGGCCCACGAGCAGTACTTC.

In nucleotides, the CDR3 is TGTGCCAGCAGTCACGCAGGGGGAAACGAGCAGTACTTC. Translation gives CASSHAGGNEQYF. The chain couples TRBV12-3 or TRBV12-4 to TRBJ2-7; 7 nucleotides match TRBD1. V shed 5 bases and J 5 bases; nucleotides not matched to a gene: 6. The CDR3 extends over 13 amino acids.

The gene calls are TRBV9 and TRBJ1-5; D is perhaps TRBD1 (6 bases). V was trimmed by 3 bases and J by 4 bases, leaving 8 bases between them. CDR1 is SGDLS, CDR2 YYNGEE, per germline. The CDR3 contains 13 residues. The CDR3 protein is CASSAGQNQPQHF. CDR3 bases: TGTGCCAGCAGCGCCGGACAGAATCAGCCCCAGCATTTT. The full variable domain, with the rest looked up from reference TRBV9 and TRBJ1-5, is DSGVTQTPKHLITATGQRVTLRCSPRSGDLSVYWYQQSLDQGLQFLIQYYNGEERAKGNILERFSAQQFPDLHSELNLSSLELGDSALYFCASSAGQNQPQHFGDGTRLSIL.

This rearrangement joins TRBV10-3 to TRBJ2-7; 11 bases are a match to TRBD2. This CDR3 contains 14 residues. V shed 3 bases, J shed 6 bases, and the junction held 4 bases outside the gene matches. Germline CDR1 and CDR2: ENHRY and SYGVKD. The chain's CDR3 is CAISELAGVTEQYF. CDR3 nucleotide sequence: TGTGCCATCAGTGAACTAGCGGGGGTCACCGAGCAGTACTTC.

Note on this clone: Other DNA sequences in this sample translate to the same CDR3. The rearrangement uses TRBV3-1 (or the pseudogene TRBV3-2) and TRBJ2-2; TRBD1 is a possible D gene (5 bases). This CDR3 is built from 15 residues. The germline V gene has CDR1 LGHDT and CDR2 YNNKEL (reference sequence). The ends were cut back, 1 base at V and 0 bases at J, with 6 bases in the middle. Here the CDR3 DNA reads TGTGCCAGCAGCCAAGGGGGCTCGAACACCGGGGAGCTGTTTTTT. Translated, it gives CASSQGGSNTGELFF.

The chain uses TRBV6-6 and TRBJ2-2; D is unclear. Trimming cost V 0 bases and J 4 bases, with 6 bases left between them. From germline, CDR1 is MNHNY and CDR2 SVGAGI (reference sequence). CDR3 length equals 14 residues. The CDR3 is CASSYSPITGELFF. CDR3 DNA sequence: TGTGCCAGCAGTTACTCGCCTATCACCGGGGAGCTGTTTTTT.

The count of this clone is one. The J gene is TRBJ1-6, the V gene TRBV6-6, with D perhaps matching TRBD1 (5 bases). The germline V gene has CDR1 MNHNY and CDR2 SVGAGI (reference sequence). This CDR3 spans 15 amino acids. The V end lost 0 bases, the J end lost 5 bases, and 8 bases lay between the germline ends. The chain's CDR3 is CASSYSLQDNSPLHF. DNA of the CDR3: TGTGCCAGCAGTTACTCGTTACAGGATAATTCACCCCTCCACTTT.